This TCR beta chain was sequenced for a study of blood T cell repertoires in COVID-19. Overall study context: Acute-phase and convalescent COVID-19 samples originated in the United States, Italy and Spain. T cells, B-cell-depleted T cells, or PBMCs provided the cDNA or gDNA that served as material.

The table came from immunoSEQ multiplex PCR; TCRdb's copy has only in-frame clones and leaves some out. The table records some 230,000 clones, more than 75% of them present only once. This CDR3 is 13 amino acids long. The V end lost 2 bases, the J end lost 7 bases, and 11 bases lay between the germline ends. Germline V gene data show CDR1 as MNHNY and CDR2 as SVGAGI (reference sequence). This sequence originates from a man in his forties with acute or convalescent COVID-19. V usage is TRBV6-6 and J usage is TRBJ1-1, with a weak D call TRBD1 (5 bases). Sequencing input: peripheral blood. This chain's CDR3 is CASSYVGLNEAFF. The CDR3 nucleotides read TGTGCCAGCAGTTACGTGGGACTAAATGAAGCTTTCTTT.